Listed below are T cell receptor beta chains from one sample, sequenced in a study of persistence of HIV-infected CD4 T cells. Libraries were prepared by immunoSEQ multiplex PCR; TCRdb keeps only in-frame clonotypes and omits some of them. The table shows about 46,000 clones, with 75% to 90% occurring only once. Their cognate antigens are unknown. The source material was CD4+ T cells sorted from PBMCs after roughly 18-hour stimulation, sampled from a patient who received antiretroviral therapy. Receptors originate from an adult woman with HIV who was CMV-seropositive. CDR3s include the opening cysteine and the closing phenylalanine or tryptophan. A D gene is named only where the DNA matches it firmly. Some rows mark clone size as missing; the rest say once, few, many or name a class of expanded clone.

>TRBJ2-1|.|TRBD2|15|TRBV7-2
CASSLRPSGYNEQFF
TGTGCCAGCAGCTTACGTCCTAGCGGCTACAATGAGCAGTTCTTC
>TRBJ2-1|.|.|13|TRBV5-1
CASGGSIGIEQFF
TGCGCCAGCGGGGGCAGTATCGGGATTGAGCAGTTCTTC
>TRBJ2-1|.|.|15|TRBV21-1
CASSKGKGSAVEQFF
TGTGCCAGCAGCAAAGGGAAGGGATCGGCGGTTGAGCAGTTCTTC
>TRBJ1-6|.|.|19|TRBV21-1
CASRARDRVLSSYNSPLHF
TGTGCCAGCCGCGCCCGGGACAGGGTGCTGAGCTCCTATAATTCACCCCTCCACTTT
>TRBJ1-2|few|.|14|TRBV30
CAWSAISGVYGYTF
TGTGCCTGGAGTGCCATTTCAGGCGTCTATGGCTACACCTTC
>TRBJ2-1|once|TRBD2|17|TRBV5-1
CASSLSASGKGLNEQFF
TGCGCCAGCAGCTTGAGTGCTAGCGGAAAAGGGCTCAATGAGCAGTTCTTC
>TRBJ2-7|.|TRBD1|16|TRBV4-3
CASSQEDGQGIYEQYF
TGCGCCAGCAGCCAAGAGGACGGACAGGGTATCTACGAGCAGTACTTC
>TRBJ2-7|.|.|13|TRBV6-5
CASREQGRGEQYF
TGTGCCAGCAGAGAGCAGGGGAGGGGCGAGCAGTACTTC
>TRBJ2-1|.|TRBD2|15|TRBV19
CASSLSSGRANEQFF
TGTGCCAGTAGTTTGTCTAGCGGGAGGGCCAATGAGCAGTTCTTC
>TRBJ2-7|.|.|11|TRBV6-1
CASSENHEQYF
TGTGCCAGCAGTGAAAACCACGAGCAGTACTTC
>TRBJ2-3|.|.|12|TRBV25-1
CASSLDWDTQYF
TGTGCCAGCAGCCTAGATTGGGATACGCAGTATTTT
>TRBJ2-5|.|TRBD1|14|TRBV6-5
CASSPDRDVETQYF
TGTGCCAGCAGTCCCGACAGGGATGTGGAGACCCAGTACTTC
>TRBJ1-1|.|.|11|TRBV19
CASSIRYEAFF
TGTGCCAGTAGTATCCGGTACGAAGCTTTCTTT
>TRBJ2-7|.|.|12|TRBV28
CASSFSTYEQYF
TGTGCCAGCAGTTTTTCGACCTACGAGCAGTACTTC
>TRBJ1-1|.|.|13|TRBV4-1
CASSQDHSGLAFF
TGCGCCAGCAGCCAAGATCATTCAGGGTTAGCTTTCTTT
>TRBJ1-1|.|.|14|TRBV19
CASSIGAVNTEAFF
TGTGCCAGTAGTATCGGGGCCGTAAACACTGAAGCTTTCTTT
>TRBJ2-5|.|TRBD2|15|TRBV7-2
CASSLPLAAQETQYF
TGTGCCAGCAGCTTACCGCTAGCGGCCCAAGAGACCCAGTACTTC
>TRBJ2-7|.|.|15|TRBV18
CASSPSLQFSYEQYF
TGTGCCAGCTCACCAAGTCTACAGTTCTCCTACGAGCAGTACTTC
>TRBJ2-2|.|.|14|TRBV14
CASRKGPNTGELFF
TGTGCCAGCAGGAAAGGGCCCAACACCGGGGAGCTGTTTTTT
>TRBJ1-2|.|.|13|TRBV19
CASSLQATYGYTF
TGTGCCAGTAGTTTACAGGCGACTTATGGCTACACCTTC
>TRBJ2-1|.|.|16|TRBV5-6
CASSLARDTSYNEQFF
TGTGCCAGCAGCTTGGCCAGGGACACGTCCTACAATGAGCAGTTCTTC
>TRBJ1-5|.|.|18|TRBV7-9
CASSLAFSGRGSNQPQHF
TGTGCCAGCAGCTTAGCCTTTTCGGGAAGGGGTAGCAATCAGCCCCAGCATTTT
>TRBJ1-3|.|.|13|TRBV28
CASSLTMGNTIYF
TGTGCCAGCAGTTTAACAATGGGAAACACCATATATTTT
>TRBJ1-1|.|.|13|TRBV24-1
CATSDAGTPEAFF
TGTGCCACCAGTGACGCCGGGACCCCTGAAGCTTTCTTT
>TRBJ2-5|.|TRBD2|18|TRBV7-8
CASSSLPFSGGHGETQYF
TGTGCCAGCAGCTCGCTACCCTTTAGCGGGGGCCATGGGGAGACCCAGTACTTC
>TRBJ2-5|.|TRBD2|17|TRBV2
CASSSNGLAGGRETQYF
TGTGCCAGCAGCTCTAATGGACTAGCGGGAGGACGGGAGACCCAGTACTTC
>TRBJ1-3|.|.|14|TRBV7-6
CASSQAVSGNTIYF
TGTGCCAGCAGCCAGGCGGTCTCTGGAAACACCATATATTTT
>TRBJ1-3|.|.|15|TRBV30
CAWRSLSMSGNTIYF
TGTGCCTGGAGATCATTGTCCATGTCTGGAAACACCATATATTTT
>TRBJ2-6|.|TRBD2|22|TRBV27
CASSLRARLLAGAIAGANVLTF
TGTGCCAGCAGTTTAAGGGCCCGCCTTTTAGCGGGAGCCATAGCTGGGGCCAACGTCCTGACTTTC
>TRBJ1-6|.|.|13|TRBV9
CASSVSSGSPLHF
TGTGCCAGCAGCGTATCTTCCGGTTCACCCCTCCACTTT
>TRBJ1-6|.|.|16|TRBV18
CASSPGGKGHNSPLHF
TGTGCCAGCTCACCCGGAGGAAAGGGGCATAATTCACCCCTCCACTTT
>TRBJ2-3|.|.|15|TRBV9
CASSVDQPGVDTQYF
TGTGCCAGCAGCGTAGATCAGCCGGGGGTAGATACGCAGTATTTT
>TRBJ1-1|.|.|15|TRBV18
CASSQQTGQNTEAFF
TGTGCCAGCTCACAACAAACGGGACAGAACACTGAAGCTTTCTTT
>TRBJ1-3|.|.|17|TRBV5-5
CASSSRGPWSSGNTIYF
TGTGCCAGCAGCTCAAGGGGTCCCTGGAGCTCTGGAAACACCATATATTTT
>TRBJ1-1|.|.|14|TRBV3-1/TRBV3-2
CASSQDYRNTEAFF
TGTGCCAGCAGCCAAGATTACAGGAACACTGAAGCTTTCTTT
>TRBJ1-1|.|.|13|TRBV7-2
CASRSTGGQEAFF
TGTGCCAGCCGCTCGACAGGCGGACAGGAAGCTTTCTTT
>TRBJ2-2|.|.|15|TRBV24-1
CATTTGTKNTGELFF
TGTGCCACCACAACCGGGACAAAGAACACCGGGGAGCTGTTTTTT